This is a list of T cell receptor beta chains from one sample in a study of blood T cell repertoires in COVID-19. This table comes from immunoSEQ multiplex PCR, and its TCRdb copy is limited to in-frame clones, with some not included. The sample has about 670,000 clones; around 89% are singletons. Sample: peripheral blood. The receptors derive from a woman under 30 with acute or convalescent COVID-19. Both conserved end residues are part of each CDR3. Each record gives: CDR3 DNA, CDR3 protein, J gene, clone size, V gene, D gene. The D gene is left open where the match is weak. The size of a clone is reported for some rows only, either as once, few or many, or as a class for expanded clones.

TGTGCCAGCTCACCCATCTCGACTCGCAGGAACACCGGGGAGCTGTTTTTT	CASSPISTRRNTGELFF	TRBJ2-2	-	TRBV18	-
TGTGCCAGCAGCATAACAGGGTTCGGAGCTTTCTTT	CASSITGFGAFF	TRBJ1-1	few	TRBV13	-
TGTGCCAGCACCGCGGGGTCATCCACAACTAATGAAAAACTGTTTTTT	CASTAGSSTTNEKLFF	TRBJ1-4	-	TRBV2	-
TGTGCCAGCTCACCAAATACGGGGAACACCGGGGAGCTGTTTTTT	CASSPNTGNTGELFF	TRBJ2-2	-	TRBV18	-
TGTGCCAGCAGTTTGTCCGTTTTTCAGCCCCAGCATTTT	CASSLSVFQPQHF	TRBJ1-5	-	TRBV27	-
TGTGCCAGCACCTACCTTCCGGGACAGGAGGCCCCAATACACTTCGCTTCTGGAAACACCATATATTTT	CASTYLPGQEAPIHFASGNTIYF	TRBJ1-3	-	TRBV27	TRBD1
TGTGCCAGCAGTTTAAATACAGTCTCAGGGGCTTTCTTT	CASSLNTVSGAFF	TRBJ1-1	-	TRBV27	-
TGTGCCAGCAGTCTCAAGCGGGGGGGCGAGTACGAGCAGTACTTC	CASSLKRGGEYEQYF	TRBJ2-7	-	TRBV6-5	TRBD2
TGTGCCAGCAGCCCGACAGGGTTTTATGGCTACACCTTC	CASSPTGFYGYTF	TRBJ1-2	-	TRBV27	TRBD1
TGCGCCAGCAACCGTGGAGAGGACTATGGCTACACCTTC	CASNRGEDYGYTF	TRBJ1-2	-	TRBV5-1	-
TGCGCCAGCAGTCTTGGACAGGAGTTGAACTATGGCTACACCTTC	CASSLGQELNYGYTF	TRBJ1-2	-	TRBV4-1	TRBD1
TGTGCCAGCAGCCCAACAGGGTACAGCAGCTATGGCTACACCTTC	CASSPTGYSSYGYTF	TRBJ1-2	-	TRBV14	-
TGTGCCAGCAGCTTAAGCCCGGGACAGGGTGTCTATGGCTACACCTTC	CASSLSPGQGVYGYTF	TRBJ1-2	-	TRBV7-2	TRBD1
TGTGCCATCAGTGAACAGGGCGTCCCTTATGGCTACACCTTC	CAISEQGVPYGYTF	TRBJ1-2	-	TRBV10-3	-
TGCAGCGTAAACGGGAGGAACACTGAAGCTTTCTTT	CSVNGRNTEAFF	TRBJ1-1	-	TRBV29-1	-
TGTGCCAGCAGCTTAGTCCCAGGGGATAGCAATCAGCCCCAGCATTTT	CASSLVPGDSNQPQHF	TRBJ1-5	-	TRBV7-2	-
TGCGCCAGCAGCCAAGCCAGGGCCTACGAGCAGTACTTC	CASSQARAYEQYF	TRBJ2-7	few	TRBV4-1	-
TGTGCCAGCAGCTTACAGGTCAGGGAGGCCTTTGAAGAAAAACTGTTTTTT	CASSLQVREAFEEKLFF	TRBJ1-4	-	TRBV7-2	-
TGTGCCAGTAGTATAGGGGCCGAGCAGTACTTC	CASSIGAEQYF	TRBJ2-7	-	TRBV19	-
TGTGCCAGCAGCCCCGCGAGGACAATAGATTCGAACACTGAAGCTTTCTTT	CASSPARTIDSNTEAFF	TRBJ1-1	-	TRBV9	-
TGTGCCAGCAGTTACTCGACTGGGAGTCAGCCCCAGCATTTT	CASSYSTGSQPQHF	TRBJ1-5	once	TRBV6-2/TRBV6-3	-
TGTGCCAGCAGCCCAGACAGGGTAACTGAAGCTTTCTTT	CASSPDRVTEAFF	TRBJ1-1	-	TRBV6-5	TRBD1
TGCGCCAGCAGCGGGACGGCGGGGGTCTACGAGCAGTACTTC	CASSGTAGVYEQYF	TRBJ2-7	-	TRBV5-1	TRBD2